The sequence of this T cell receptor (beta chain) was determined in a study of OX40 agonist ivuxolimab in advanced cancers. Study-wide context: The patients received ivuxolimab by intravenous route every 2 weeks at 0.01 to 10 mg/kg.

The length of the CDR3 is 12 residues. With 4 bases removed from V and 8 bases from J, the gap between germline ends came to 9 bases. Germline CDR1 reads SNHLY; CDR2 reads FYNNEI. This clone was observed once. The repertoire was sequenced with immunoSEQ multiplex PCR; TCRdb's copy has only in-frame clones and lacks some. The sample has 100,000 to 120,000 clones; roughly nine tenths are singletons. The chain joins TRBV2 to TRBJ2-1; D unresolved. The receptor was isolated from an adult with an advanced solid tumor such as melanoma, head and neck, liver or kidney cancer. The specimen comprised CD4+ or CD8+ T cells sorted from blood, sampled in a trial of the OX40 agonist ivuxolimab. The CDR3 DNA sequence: TGTGCCAGCAGTGGGCCCTGGGATGAGCAGTTCTTC. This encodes CASSGPWDEQFF.